This T cell receptor (beta chain) comes out of a study of blood T cell repertoires in COVID-19. The protocol was immunoSEQ multiplex PCR, while the TCRdb copy is restricted to in-frame clones and leaves out a portion. The sample includes around 130,000 clones, 80% to 90% of them seen just once. Germline assignment: CDR1 SGHRS and CDR2 YFSETQ. The CDR3 covers 16 residues. V shed 7 bases and J shed 2 bases, with 18 bases lying between them. The chain uses TRBV5-1 and TRBJ2-2, with a weak D call TRBD1 (5 bases). The source material was PBMCs or T cells enriched from blood (not recorded which). This TCR came from a man between 35 and 55 years old with acute COVID-19. The DNA of the CDR3 is TGCGCCAGCCGCCATCTTGACAGCCCCAACACCGGGGAGCTGTTTTTT. This codes for CASRHLDSPNTGELFF.